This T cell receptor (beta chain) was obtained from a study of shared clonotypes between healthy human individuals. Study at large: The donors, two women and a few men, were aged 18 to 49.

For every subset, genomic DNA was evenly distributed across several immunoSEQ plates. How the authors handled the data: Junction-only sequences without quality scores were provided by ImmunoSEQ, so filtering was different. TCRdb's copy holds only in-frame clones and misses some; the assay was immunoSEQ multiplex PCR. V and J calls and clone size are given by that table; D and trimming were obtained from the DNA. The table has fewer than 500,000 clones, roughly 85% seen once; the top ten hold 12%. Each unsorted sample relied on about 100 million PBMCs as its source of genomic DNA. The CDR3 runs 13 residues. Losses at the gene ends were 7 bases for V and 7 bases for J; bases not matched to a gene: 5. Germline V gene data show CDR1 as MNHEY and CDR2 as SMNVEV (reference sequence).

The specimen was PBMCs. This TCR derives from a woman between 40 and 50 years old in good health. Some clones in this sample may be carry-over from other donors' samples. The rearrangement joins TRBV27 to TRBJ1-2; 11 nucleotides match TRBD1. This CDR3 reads CASTAGQGVGYTF. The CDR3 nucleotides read TGTGCCAGCACCGCGGGACAGGGGGTTGGCTACACCTTC.